Shown below are 27 T cell receptor beta chains from a single sample sequenced in a study of graft-versus-host responses after intestinal transplantation. Their recognized antigens are unknown. Repertoires were generated with immunoSEQ multiplex PCR, while TCRdb's copy carries only in-frame clones and drops some. The sample lists roughly 96,000 clones; 90% to 95% were seen once. The sequenced sample was unstimulated CD8+ T cells sorted from spleen or lymph node cells, obtained before intestinal transplant. Receptors were obtained from a human donor who received an intestinal transplant.

The chain joins TRBV6-5 to TRBJ1-1; the D gene is possibly TRBD1 (5 bases). CDR1 and CDR2 from the germline V gene are MNHEY and SVGAGI. This CDR3 contains 12 residues. Trimming took 5 bases from V and 4 from J, leaving 8 bases between them. The CDR3 nucleotides read TGTGCCAGCAGTGAAGACAGCACTGAAGCTTTCTTT. It specifies CASSEDSTEAFF.

V gene TRBV2 combines with J gene TRBJ2-7, with D uncertain. V was pared by 2 bases and J by 3 bases, with 5 bases between. Germline V gives CDR1 SNHLY, CDR2 FYNNEI. The CDR3 is 12 amino acids. CDR3: CASSEISYEQYF. The CDR3 DNA is TGTGCCAGCAGTGAAATTAGCTACGAGCAGTACTTC.

This chain uses TRBV6-5 with TRBJ1-1; the D is unclear. V shed 8 bases and J shed 0 bases, with 10 bases lying between them. The CDR3 has 13 amino acids. Germline V gene data show CDR1 as MNHEY and CDR2 as SVGAGI. CDR3 DNA: TGTGCCAGCTTCCCGGGATTGAACACTGAAGCTTTCTTT. Its translation: CASFPGLNTEAFF.

The CDR3 region is CASSLDSRVPYTGELFF. In DNA form, the CDR3 reads TGTGCCAGCAGCTTGGATTCGCGGGTTCCTTATACCGGGGAGCTGTTTTTT. The chain carries TRBV5-6 and TRBJ2-2; tentatively, D is TRBD2 (5 bases). Germline assignment: CDR1 SGHDT and CDR2 YYEEEE. This CDR3 contains 17 residues. Trimming removed 0 bases from V and 5 bases from J, with 17 bases in between.

The V gene is TRBV5-4, the J gene TRBJ2-5; tentative D call: TRBD1 (6 bases). V lost 2 bases and J lost 3, with 11 bases in between. The CDR3 is 14 amino acids. Per the germline V gene, CDR1 is SGHNT and CDR2 is YYREEE (reference sequence). The CDR3 DNA is TGTGCCAGCAGCTTCCGGACAGACGAAGAGACCCAGTACTTC. This codes for CASSFRTDEETQYF.

This chain connects TRBV6-5 to TRBJ2-7; 8 bases are a match to TRBD2. Losses at the gene ends were 0 bases for V and 5 bases for J; bases not matched to a gene: 6. This CDR3 region has 15 residues. Germline CDR1 is MNHEY and CDR2 is SVGAGI. The CDR3: CASSYSNLAGDEQYF. CDR3 in DNA: TGTGCCAGCAGTTACTCTAACCTAGCGGGTGACGAGCAGTACTTC.

The chain carries TRBV28 and TRBJ2-7; possible D gene TRBD2, 5 bases. There are 13 residues in the CDR3. The germline V gene encodes CDR1 MDHEN and CDR2 SYDVKM. The V end lost 7 bases, the J end lost 2 bases, and 12 bases lay between the germline ends. CDR3 in DNA: TGTGCCAGCAAGCAACTAGGGACCTACGAGCAGTACTTC. Encoded protein: CASKQLGTYEQYF.

The rearrangement uses TRBV6-5 and TRBJ1-2; tentative D call: TRBD1 (6 bases). The CDR3 is 13 residues long. Trimming cost V 6 bases and J 7 bases, with 15 bases left between them. The germline CDR1 and CDR2 sequences are MNHEY and SVGAGI. CDR3 sequence reads: CASSHTGKSGYTF. In nucleotides, the CDR3 is TGTGCCAGCAGCCACACAGGGAAAAGTGGCTACACCTTC.

The rearrangement links TRBV2 to TRBJ2-5, with a tentative D call TRBD1 (6 bases). Trimming left V 4 bases short and J 3 bases short, with 9 bases between. The CDR3 is 13 residues long. From germline, CDR1 is SNHLY and CDR2 FYNNEI. In DNA, the CDR3 is TGTGCCAGCAGTGGAGAGGGGGAAGAGACCCAGTACTTC. Encoded protein: CASSGEGEETQYF.

The chain employs TRBV19 and TRBJ1-2; D unclear. The germline V gene has CDR1 LNHDA and CDR2 SQIVND (reference sequence). V dropped 5 bases and J dropped 6 bases, with 13 bases sitting between them. This CDR3 has 13 amino acids. CDR3 DNA: TGTGCCAGTAGTCCTCGGGTGTCGGATGGCTACACCTTC. It is translated as CASSPRVSDGYTF.

The rearrangement links TRBV29-1 to TRBJ2-2; 8 nucleotides agree with TRBD2. The length of the CDR3 is 15 residues. Germline V gene data show CDR1 as SQVTM and CDR2 as ANQGSEA. V shed 3 bases and J 2 bases; nucleotides not matched to a gene: 5. CDR3 in DNA: TGCAGCGTTGAGGTAGCGGGGATTAACACCGGGGAGCTGTTTTTT. Amino acids: CSVEVAGINTGELFF.

The chain carries TRBV28 and TRBJ2-7; 7 bases fit TRBD1. CDR3 length: 14 amino acids. Germline CDR1 MDHEN, CDR2 SYDVKM. Trimming took 7 bases from V and 7 from J; bases not matched to a gene: 13. The CDR3 spells CASTPGQTLFEQYF. The CDR3 coding sequence is TGTGCCAGCACTCCGGGACAGACCTTATTTGAGCAGTACTTC.

The chain is built from TRBV19 and TRBJ1-5, with TRBD1 matching 9 bases. With V trimmed by 10 bases and J by 0 bases, 7 bases remained unmatched. Germline V gene data show CDR1 as LNHDA and CDR2 as SQIVND (reference sequence). The CDR3 loop spans 15 amino acids. The CDR3 reads CATSGTGNSNQPQHF. The CDR3 DNA follows: TGTGCCACCTCCGGGACAGGGAATAGCAATCAGCCCCAGCATTTT.

This chain joins TRBV29-1 and TRBJ1-2; D remains unclear. The length of the CDR3 is 14 residues. Germline V lookup: CDR1 SQVTM, CDR2 ANQGSEA. V was pared by 3 bases and J by 4 bases, with 15 bases between. CDR3 in amino acids: CSVDTDPGGYGYTF. The CDR3 DNA reads TGCAGCGTTGATACGGACCCGGGAGGCTATGGCTACACCTTC.

J is TRBJ2-7 and V is TRBV11-2; TRBD2 might be the D (7 bases). V lost 7 bases, J lost 7 bases, and 11 bases lay in between. From germline, CDR1 is SGHAT and CDR2 FQNNGV. The CDR3 has 11 residues. The DNA of the CDR3 is TGTGCCAGCAAGGGGGGGAGGGAGCAGTACTTC. Translated: CASKGGREQYF.

This rearrangement joins TRBV2 to TRBJ1-6; TRBD1 might be the D (6 bases). The CDR3 is 14 residues long. From germline, CDR1 is SNHLY and CDR2 FYNNEI. Trimming left V 3 bases short and J 10 bases short, with 13 bases between. CDR3 in DNA: TGTGCCAGCAGTGAGGGGACACGGTTATCACCCCTCCACTTT. It encodes CASSEGTRLSPLHF.

The V and J genes are TRBV11-2 and TRBJ2-7; TRBD2 agrees at 9 bases. The CDR3 consists of 16 residues. The ends lost 3 bases at V and 4 bases at J; junction bases unmatched: 10. CDR1 SGHAT and CDR2 FQNNGV come from the germline V gene. CDR3 sequence: CASSFRLAGVGYEQYF. The DNA for the CDR3 is TGTGCCAGCAGCTTTCGTTTAGCGGGAGTAGGGTACGAGCAGTACTTC.

The chain recombines TRBV4-3 with TRBJ1-3; maybe TRBD1 (6 bases). The V gene's germline CDR1 is LGHNA and CDR2 YSLEER. This CDR3 is built from 16 residues. Trimming took 0 bases from V and 0 from J, leaving 9 bases between them. The CDR3 region has the DNA TGCGCCAGCAGCCAAGATCGGACAGCCTCTGGAAACACCATATATTTT. As protein: CASSQDRTASGNTIYF.

The chain employs TRBV28 and TRBJ2-1; no definite D call. Trimming shortened V by 7 bases and J by 4 bases, and 14 bases separated the two germline ends. Germline CDR1 MDHEN, CDR2 SYDVKM. The CDR3 covers 14 residues. The CDR3 loop reads CASINRGTYNEQFF. CDR3 sequence (DNA): TGTGCCAGCATCAACCGCGGTACATACAATGAGCAGTTCTTC.

This chain uses TRBV10-3 with TRBJ2-7, with 9 bases that match TRBD1. There are 13 residues in the CDR3. With V trimmed by 6 bases and J by 4 bases, 4 bases remained unmatched. The germline CDR1 and CDR2 sequences are ENHRY and SYGVKD. The CDR3 here is CAIRQGAWYEQYF. The CDR3 nucleotides read TGTGCCATCAGACAGGGGGCCTGGTACGAGCAGTACTTC.

This clone showed up just a few times. The J gene is TRBJ1-2, the V gene TRBV12-5; D is perhaps TRBD1 (5 bases). With 6 bases removed from V and 8 bases from J, the gap between germline ends came to 16 bases. Per the germline V gene, CDR1 is LGHNT and CDR2 is FRNRAP. This CDR3 comprises 13 residues. In DNA, the CDR3 is TGTGCTAGTGGACGCCTGGGGGGGAACGGCTACACCTTC. Translating it yields CASGRLGGNGYTF. Full variable domain (rest looked up from reference TRBV12-5 and TRBJ1-2): DARVTQTPRHKVTEMGQEVTMRCQPILGHNTVFWYRQTMMQGLELLAYFRNRAPLDDSGMPKDRFSAEMPDATLATLKIQPSEPRDSAVYFCASGRLGGNGYTFGSGTRLTVV.

Only a few counts were recorded for this clone. The V call is TRBV19, the J call TRBJ2-3; no firm D call. CDR3 length: 16 amino acids. Germline values: CDR1 LNHDA, CDR2 SQIVND (reference sequence). V was clipped by 3 bases and J by 0 bases, with 13 bases between them. Here the CDR3 reads CASSITDRSSTDTQYF. The CDR3 region has the DNA TGTGCCAGTAGTATTACAGACCGTTCTAGCACAGATACGCAGTATTTT.

The chain links TRBV7-7 to TRBJ2-5, with 10 bases identical to TRBD1. The CDR3 runs to 13 residues. Germline loops: CDR1 SSHAT, CDR2 FNYEAQ (reference sequence). V trimming: 3 bases; J trimming: 5 bases; junction bases outside the gene matches: 0. CDR3 coding DNA: TGTGCCAGCAGCTTGGACAGGGGGGAGACCCAGTACTTC. Protein product: CASSLDRGETQYF. The variable domain in full, with the rest retrieved from reference TRBV7-7 and TRBJ2-5, is GAGVSQSPRYKVTKRGQDVTLRCDPISSHATLYWYQQALGQGPEFLTYFNYEAQPDKSGLPSDRFSAERPEGSISTLTIQRTEQRDSAMYRCASSLDRGETQYFGPGTRLLVL.

The genes are TRBV4-3 and TRBJ2-1, with 8 bases aligning to TRBD2. This CDR3 spans 19 amino acids. Germline V lookup: CDR1 LGHNA, CDR2 YSLEER. Trimming removed 3 bases from V and 0 bases from J; junction bases left unmatched: 13. The CDR3 region is CASSQSLGGGPSSYNEQFF. In nucleotides, the CDR3 is TGCGCCAGCAGCCAGAGTCTTGGCGGGGGGCCGAGCTCCTACAATGAGCAGTTCTTC.

The V gene is TRBV29-1, the J gene TRBJ2-1, with 9 bases matching TRBD2. V dropped 0 bases and J dropped 5; count of bases not matched to a gene: 8. CDR1 is SQVTM and CDR2 is ANQGSEA in the germline V gene. The length of the CDR3 is 16 residues. The DNA of the CDR3 is TGCAGCGTTGAAGATCGGTACGGACTAGCGAACAATGAGCAGTTCTTC. Translating gives CSVEDRYGLANNEQFF.

This rearrangement joins TRBV6-1 to TRBJ2-7; 8 bases are a match to TRBD1. Losses at the gene ends were 4 bases for V and 3 bases for J; bases not matched to a gene: 8. Germline V lookup: CDR1 MNHNS, CDR2 SASEGT. This CDR3 spans 15 amino acids. The CDR3 reads CASSAEDRAFYEQYF. The CDR3 nucleotides are TGTGCCAGCAGTGCTGAGGACAGGGCGTTCTACGAGCAGTACTTC.

V is TRBV4-1 and J is TRBJ1-1; D is ambiguous. CDR1 and CDR2 (germline): MGHRA, YSYEKL. This CDR3 is 14 amino acids long. Trimming removed 8 bases at V and 1 base at J, with 14 bases between. This CDR3 reads CASRAEGKNTEAFF. As DNA, the CDR3 is TGCGCCAGCCGAGCGGAGGGAAAGAACACTGAAGCTTTCTTT.